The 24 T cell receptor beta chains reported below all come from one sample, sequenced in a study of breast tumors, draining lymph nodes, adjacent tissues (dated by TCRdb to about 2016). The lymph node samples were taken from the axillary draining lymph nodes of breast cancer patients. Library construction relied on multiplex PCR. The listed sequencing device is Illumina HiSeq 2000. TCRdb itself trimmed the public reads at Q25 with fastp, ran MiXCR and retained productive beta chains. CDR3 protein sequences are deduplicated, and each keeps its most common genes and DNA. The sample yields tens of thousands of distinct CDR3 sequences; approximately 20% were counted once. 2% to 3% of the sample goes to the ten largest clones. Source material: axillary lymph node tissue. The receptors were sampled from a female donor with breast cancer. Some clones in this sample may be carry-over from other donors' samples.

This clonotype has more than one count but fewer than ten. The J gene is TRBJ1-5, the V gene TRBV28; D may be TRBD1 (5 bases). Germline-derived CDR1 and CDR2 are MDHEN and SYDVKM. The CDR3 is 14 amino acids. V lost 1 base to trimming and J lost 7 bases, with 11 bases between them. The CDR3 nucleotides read TGTGCCAGCAGTTTATTGCAGGGTTACCAGCCCCAGCATTTT. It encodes CASSLLQGYQPQHF.

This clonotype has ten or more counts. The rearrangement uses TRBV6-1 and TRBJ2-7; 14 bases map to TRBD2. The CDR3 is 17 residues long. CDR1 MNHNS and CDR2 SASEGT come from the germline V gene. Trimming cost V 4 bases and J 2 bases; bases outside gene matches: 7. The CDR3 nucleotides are TGTGCCAGCAGTGCTGGGACTAGCGGGGGTCTCGCCTACGAGCAGTACTTC. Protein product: CASSAGTSGGLAYEQYF.

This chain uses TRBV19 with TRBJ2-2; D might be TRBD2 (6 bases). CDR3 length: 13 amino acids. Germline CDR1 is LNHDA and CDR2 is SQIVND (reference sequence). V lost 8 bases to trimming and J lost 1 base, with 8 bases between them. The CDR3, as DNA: TGTGCCAGTGGGCGGGGGAACACCGGGGAGCTGTTTTTT. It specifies CASGRGNTGELFF.

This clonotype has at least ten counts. CDR3 sequence reads: CASSQLWGASYEQYF. In nucleotides, the CDR3 is TGCGCCAGCAGCCAATTATGGGGGGCCTCCTACGAGCAGTACTTC. The chain is built from TRBV4-3 and TRBJ2-7; D assignment may be TRBD1 or TRBD2 (6 bases each). The V end lost 2 bases, the J end lost 0 bases, and 11 bases lay between the germline ends. The germline CDR1 and CDR2 sequences are LGHNA and YSLEER. The length of the CDR3 is 15 residues.

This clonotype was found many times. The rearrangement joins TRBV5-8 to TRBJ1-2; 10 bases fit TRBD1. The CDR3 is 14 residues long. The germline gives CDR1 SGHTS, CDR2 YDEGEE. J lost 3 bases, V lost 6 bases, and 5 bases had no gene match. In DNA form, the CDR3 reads TGTGCCAGCACGGCTGGACAGGGGGACTATGGCTACACCTTC. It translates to CASTAGQGDYGYTF.

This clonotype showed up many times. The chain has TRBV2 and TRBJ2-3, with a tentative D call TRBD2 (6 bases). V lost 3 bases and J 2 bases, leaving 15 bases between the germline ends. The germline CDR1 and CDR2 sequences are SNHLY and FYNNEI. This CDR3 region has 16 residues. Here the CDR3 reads CASSDGGTRLTDTQYF. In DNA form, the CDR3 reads TGTGCCAGCAGTGATGGCGGGACCCGTCTCACAGATACGCAGTATTTT.

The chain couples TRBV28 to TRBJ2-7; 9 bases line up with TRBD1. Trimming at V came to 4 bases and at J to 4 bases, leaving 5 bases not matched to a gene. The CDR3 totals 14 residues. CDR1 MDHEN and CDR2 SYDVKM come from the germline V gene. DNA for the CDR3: TGTGCCAGCAGTTCCGCGACAGGGGGTTACGAGCAGTACTTC. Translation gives CASSSATGGYEQYF.

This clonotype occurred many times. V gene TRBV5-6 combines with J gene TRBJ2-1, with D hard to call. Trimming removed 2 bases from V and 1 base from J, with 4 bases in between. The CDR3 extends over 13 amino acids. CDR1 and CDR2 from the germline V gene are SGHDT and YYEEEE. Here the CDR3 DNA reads TGTGCCAGCAGCTTAATGTCCTACAATGAGCAGTTCTTC. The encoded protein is CASSLMSYNEQFF.

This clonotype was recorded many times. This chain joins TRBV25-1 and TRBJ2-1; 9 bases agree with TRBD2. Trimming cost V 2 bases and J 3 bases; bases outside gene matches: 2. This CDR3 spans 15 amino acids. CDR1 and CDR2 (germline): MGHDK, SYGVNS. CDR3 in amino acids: CASSEVAGDYNEQFF. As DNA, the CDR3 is TGTGCCAGCAGTGAAGTAGCGGGAGACTACAATGAGCAGTTCTTC. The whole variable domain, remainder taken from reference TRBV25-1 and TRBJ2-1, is EADIYQTPRYLVIGTGKKITLECSQTMGHDKMYWYQQDPGMELHLIHYSYGVNSTEKGDLSSESTVSRIRTEHFPLTLESARPSHTSQYLCASSEVAGDYNEQFFGPGTRLTVL.

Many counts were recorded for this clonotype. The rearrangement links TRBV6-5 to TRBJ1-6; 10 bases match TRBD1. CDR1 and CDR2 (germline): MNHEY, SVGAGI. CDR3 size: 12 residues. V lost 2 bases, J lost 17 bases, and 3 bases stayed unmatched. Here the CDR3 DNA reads TGTGCCAGCAGTTACGGGACAGGGGAAGTCCACTTT. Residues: CASSYGTGEVHF.

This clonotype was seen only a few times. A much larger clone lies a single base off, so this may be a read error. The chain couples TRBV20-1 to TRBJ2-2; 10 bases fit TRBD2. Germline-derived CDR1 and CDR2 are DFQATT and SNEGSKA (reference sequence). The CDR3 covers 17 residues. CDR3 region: CGAQRASGRIGTGELFF. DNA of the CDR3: TGCGGTGCCCAAAGGGCTAGCGGGAGAATCGGGACCGGGGAGCTGTTTTTT.

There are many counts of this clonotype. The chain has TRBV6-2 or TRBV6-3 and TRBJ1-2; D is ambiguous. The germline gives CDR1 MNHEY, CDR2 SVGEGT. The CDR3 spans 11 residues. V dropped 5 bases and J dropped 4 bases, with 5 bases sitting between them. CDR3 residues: CASSNGYGYTF. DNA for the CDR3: TGTGCCAGCAGTAACGGCTATGGCTACACCTTC.

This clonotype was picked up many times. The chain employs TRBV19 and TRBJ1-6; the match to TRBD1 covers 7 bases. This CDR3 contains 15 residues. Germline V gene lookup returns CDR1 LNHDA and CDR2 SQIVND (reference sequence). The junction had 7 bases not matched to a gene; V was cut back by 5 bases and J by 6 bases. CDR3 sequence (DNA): TGTGCCAGTAGTCACACGGGACAGATTAATTCACCCCTCCACTTT. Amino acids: CASSHTGQINSPLHF.

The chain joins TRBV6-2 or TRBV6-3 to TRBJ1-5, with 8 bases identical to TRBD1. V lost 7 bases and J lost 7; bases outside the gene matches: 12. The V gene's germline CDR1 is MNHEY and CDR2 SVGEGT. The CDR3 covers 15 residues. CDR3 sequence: CASTLGQVREQPQHF. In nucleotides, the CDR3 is TGTGCCAGCACTTTGGGACAGGTAAGAGAGCAGCCCCAGCATTTT.

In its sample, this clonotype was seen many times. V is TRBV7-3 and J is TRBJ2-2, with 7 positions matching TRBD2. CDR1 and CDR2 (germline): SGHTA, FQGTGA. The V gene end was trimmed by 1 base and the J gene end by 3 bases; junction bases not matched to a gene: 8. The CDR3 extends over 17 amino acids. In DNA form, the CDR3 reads TGTGCCAGCAGCTTAAGTTCCCCCGGGAGGTACACCGGGGAGCTGTTTTTT. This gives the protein CASSLSSPGRYTGELFF.

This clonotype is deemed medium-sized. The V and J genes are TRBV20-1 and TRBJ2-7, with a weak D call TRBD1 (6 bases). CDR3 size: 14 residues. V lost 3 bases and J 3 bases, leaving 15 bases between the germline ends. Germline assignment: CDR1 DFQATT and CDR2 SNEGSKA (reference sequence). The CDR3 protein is CSASPFDRSYEQYF. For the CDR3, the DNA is TGCAGTGCTAGTCCTTTCGACAGGAGCTACGAGCAGTACTTC.

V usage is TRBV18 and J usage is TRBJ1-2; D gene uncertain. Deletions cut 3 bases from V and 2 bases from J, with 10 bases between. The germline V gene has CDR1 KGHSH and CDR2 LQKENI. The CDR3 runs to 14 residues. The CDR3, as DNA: TGTGCCAGCTCACCGAAAGACGGGAACTATGGCTACACCTTC. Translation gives CASSPKDGNYGYTF.

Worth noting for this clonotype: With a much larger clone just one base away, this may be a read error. Here the CDR3 DNA reads TGTGCCAGCAGTGGGACTAGAGGGAGGTGGGAGACCCAGTACTTC. Amino acids: CASSGTRGRWETQYF. The chain combines TRBV28 with TRBJ2-5, with 8 positions matching TRBD2. CDR1 and CDR2 from the germline V gene are MDHEN and SYDVKM. With V trimmed by 5 bases and J by 5 bases, 10 bases remained unmatched. The CDR3 length is 15 residues.

Written as DNA, the CDR3 is TGCGCCAGCAGCCCTACCGGGACTGATCAAGAGACCCAGTACTTC. This translates into CASSPTGTDQETQYF. This chain uses TRBV5-1 with TRBJ2-5; D might be TRBD2 (6 bases). Germline V gene lookup returns CDR1 SGHRS and CDR2 YFSETQ. The CDR3 covers 15 residues. Trimming cost V 4 bases and J 2 bases, with 15 bases left between them.

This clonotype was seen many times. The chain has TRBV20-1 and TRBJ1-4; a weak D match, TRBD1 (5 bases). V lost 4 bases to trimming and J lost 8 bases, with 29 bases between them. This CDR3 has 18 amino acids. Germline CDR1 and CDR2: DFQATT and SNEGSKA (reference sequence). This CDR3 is CSATEGRLGNGVREKLFF. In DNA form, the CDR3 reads TGCAGTGCTACTGAGGGGAGGCTTGGTAACGGGGTCCGAGAAAAACTGTTTTTT.

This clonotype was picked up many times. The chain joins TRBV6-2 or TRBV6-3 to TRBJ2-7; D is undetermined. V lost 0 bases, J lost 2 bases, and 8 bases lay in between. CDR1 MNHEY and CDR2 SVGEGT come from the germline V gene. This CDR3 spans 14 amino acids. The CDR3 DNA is TGTGCCAGCAGTTACTCGAGTTTGGCCTACGAGCAGTACTTC. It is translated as CASSYSSLAYEQYF.

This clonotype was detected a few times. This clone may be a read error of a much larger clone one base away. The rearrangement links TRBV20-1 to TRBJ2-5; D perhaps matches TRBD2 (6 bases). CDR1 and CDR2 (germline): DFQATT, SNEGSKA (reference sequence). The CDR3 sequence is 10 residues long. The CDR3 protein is CSLAREAQYF. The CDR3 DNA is TGCAGCTTGGCGAGGGAGGCCCAGTACTTC.

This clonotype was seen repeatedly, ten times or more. This CDR3 reads CSAKTGGAVSEQFF. The CDR3 region has the DNA TGCAGTGCTAAGACAGGGGGCGCAGTTTCTGAGCAGTTCTTC. The rearrangement joins TRBV20-1 to TRBJ2-1; 10 bases match TRBD1. The CDR3 length is 14 residues. J gave up 9 bases and V 4 bases, and 9 bases lay outside the gene matches. From germline, CDR1 is DFQATT and CDR2 SNEGSKA (reference sequence).

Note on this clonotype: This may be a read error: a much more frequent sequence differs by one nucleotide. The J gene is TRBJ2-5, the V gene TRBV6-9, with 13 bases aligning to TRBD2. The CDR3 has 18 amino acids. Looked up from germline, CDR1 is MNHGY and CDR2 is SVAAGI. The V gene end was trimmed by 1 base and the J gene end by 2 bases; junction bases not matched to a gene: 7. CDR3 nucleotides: TGTGCCAGCAGTTATTTCCACGGACTAGCGGGAGTACAAGAGACCCAGTACTTC. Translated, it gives CASSYFHGLAGVQETQYF.